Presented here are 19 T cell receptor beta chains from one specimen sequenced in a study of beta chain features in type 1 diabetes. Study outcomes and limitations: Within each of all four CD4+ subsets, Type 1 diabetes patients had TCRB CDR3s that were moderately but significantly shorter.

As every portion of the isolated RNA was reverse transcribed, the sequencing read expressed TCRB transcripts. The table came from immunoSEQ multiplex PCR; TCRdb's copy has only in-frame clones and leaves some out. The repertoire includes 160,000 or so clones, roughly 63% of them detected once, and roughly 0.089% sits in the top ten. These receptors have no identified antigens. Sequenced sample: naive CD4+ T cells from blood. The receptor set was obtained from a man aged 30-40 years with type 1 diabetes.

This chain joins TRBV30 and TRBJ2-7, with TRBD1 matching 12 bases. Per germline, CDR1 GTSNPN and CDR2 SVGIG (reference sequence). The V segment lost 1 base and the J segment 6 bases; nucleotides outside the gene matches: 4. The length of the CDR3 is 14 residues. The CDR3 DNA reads TGTGCCTGGAGTGGGGACAGGGGGCTCCCCGAGCAGTACTTC. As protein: CAWSGDRGLPEQYF. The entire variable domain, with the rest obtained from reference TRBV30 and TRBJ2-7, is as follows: SQTIHQWPATLVQPVGSPLSLECTVEGTSNPNLYWYRQAAGRGLQLLFYSVGIGQISSEVPQNLSASRPQDRQFILSSKKLLLSDSGFYLCAWSGDRGLPEQYFGPGTRLTVT.

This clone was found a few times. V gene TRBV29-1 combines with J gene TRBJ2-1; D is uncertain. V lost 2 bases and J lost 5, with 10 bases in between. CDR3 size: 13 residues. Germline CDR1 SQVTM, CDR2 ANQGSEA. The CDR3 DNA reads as TGCAGCGTTGAAAGGGTGTTGAACAATGAGCAGTTCTTC. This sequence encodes CSVERVLNNEQFF.

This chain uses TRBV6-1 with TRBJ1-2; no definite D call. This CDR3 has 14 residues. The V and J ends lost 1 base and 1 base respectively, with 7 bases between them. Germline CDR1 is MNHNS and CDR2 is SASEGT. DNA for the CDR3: TGTGCCAGCAGTGAAGGTTCAAGTAACTATGGCTACACCTTC. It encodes CASSEGSSNYGYTF.

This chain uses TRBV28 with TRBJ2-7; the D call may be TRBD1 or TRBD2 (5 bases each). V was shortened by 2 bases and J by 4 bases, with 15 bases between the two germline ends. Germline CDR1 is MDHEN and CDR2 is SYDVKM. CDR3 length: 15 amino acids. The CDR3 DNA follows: TGTGCCAGCAGTTTAGCAGGAGAGGGGAGTTACGAGCAGTACTTC. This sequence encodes CASSLAGEGSYEQYF.

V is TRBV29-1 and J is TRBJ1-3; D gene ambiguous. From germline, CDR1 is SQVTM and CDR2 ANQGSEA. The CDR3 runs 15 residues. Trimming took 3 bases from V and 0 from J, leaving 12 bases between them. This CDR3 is CSVDFSGNSGNTIYF. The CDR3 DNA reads TGCAGCGTTGATTTTTCGGGGAACTCTGGAAACACCATATATTTT.

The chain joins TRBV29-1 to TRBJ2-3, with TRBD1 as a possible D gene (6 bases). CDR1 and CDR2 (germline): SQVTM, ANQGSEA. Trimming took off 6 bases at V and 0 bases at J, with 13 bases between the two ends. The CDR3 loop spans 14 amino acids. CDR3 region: CSVVTGYSTDTQYF. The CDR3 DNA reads TGCAGCGTCGTTACAGGGTATAGCACAGATACGCAGTATTTT.

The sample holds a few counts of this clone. The CDR3 reads CSVLYQGREETQYF. DNA of the CDR3: TGCAGCGTTTTGTATCAGGGCAGGGAGGAGACCCAGTACTTC. The V call is TRBV29-1, the J call TRBJ2-5, with D perhaps TRBD1 or TRBD2 (5 bases each). The CDR3 consists of 14 residues. Deletions cut 5 bases from V and 5 bases from J, with 18 bases between. Germline CDR1 reads SQVTM; CDR2 reads ANQGSEA.

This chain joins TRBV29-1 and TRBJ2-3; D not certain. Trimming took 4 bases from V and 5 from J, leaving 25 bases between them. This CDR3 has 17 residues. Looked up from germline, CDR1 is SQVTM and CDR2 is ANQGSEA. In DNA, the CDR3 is TGCAGCGTTGGAAGTACTGGATCTACTTTCTTGGGAGATACGCAGTATTTT. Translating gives CSVGSTGSTFLGDTQYF.

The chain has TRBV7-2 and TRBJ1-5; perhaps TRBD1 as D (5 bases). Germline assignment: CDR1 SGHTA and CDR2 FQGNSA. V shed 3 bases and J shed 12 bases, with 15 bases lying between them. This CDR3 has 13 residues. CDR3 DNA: TGTGCCAGCAGCTTGGACCTGACAGTACACCAGCATTTT. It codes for CASSLDLTVHQHF.

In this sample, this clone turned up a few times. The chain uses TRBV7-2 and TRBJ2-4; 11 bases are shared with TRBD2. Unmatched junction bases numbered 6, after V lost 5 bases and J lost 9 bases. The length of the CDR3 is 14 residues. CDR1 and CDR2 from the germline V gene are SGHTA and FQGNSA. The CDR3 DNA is TGTGCCAGCAGCCGAACTAGCGGGGGAAGCATTCAGTACTTC. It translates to CASSRTSGGSIQYF.

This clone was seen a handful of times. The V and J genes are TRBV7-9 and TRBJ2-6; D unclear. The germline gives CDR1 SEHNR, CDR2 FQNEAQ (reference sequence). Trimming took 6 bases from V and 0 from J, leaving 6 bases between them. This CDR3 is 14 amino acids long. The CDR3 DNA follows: TGTGCCAGCAGACAGAGCTCTGGGGCCAACGTCCTGACTTTC. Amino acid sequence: CASRQSSGANVLTF. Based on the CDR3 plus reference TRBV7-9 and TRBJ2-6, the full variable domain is DTGVSQNPRHKITKRGQNVTFRCDPISEHNRLYWYRQTLGQGPEFLTYFQNEAQLEKSRLLSDRFSAERPKGSFSTLEIQRTEQGDSAMYLCASRQSSGANVLTFGAGSRLTVL.

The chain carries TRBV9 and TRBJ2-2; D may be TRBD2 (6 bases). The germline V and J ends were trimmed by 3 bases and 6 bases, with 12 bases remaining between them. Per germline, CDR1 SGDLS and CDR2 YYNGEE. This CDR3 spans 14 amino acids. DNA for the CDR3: TGTGCCAGCAGCGAAACTAGCTCCCCCGGGGAGCTGTTTTTT. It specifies CASSETSSPGELFF. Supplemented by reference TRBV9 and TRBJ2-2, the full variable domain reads DSGVTQTPKHLITATGQRVTLRCSPRSGDLSVYWYQQSLDQGLQFLIQYYNGEERAKGNILERFSAQQFPDLHSELNLSSLELGDSALYFCASSETSSPGELFFGEGSRLTVL.

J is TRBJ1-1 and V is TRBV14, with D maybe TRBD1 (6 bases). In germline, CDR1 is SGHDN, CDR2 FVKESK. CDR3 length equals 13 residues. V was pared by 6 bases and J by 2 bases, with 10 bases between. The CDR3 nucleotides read TGTGCCAGCAGGGAAGGGGGAAACACTGAAGCTTTCTTT. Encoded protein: CASREGGNTEAFF. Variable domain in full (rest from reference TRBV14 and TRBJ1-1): EAGVTQFPSHSVIEKGQTVTLRCDPISGHDNLYWYRRVMGKEIKFLLHFVKESKQDESGMPNNRFLAERTGGTYSTLKVQPAELEDSGVYFCASREGGNTEAFFGQGTRLTVV.

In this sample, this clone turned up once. CDR3: CASSKQGPPSTDTQYF. Written as DNA, the CDR3 is TGCGCCAGCAGCAAACAGGGGCCGCCTAGCACAGATACGCAGTATTTT. V is TRBV4-3 and J is TRBJ2-3, with 7 bases lining up with TRBD1. J gave up 0 bases and V 5 bases, and 8 bases lay outside the gene matches. Germline V gene lookup returns CDR1 LGHNA and CDR2 YSLEER. The CDR3 spans 16 residues.

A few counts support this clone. The CDR3 bases are TGTGCCAGCAGCCGCGTGGCAGGAGAGACAGATACGCAGTATTTT. Protein product: CASSRVAGETDTQYF. The V and J genes are TRBV7-9 and TRBJ2-3, with no clear D. CDR3 length equals 15 residues. The germline CDR1 and CDR2 sequences are SEHNR and FQNEAQ (reference sequence). V was trimmed by 5 bases and J by 3 bases, leaving 15 bases between them.

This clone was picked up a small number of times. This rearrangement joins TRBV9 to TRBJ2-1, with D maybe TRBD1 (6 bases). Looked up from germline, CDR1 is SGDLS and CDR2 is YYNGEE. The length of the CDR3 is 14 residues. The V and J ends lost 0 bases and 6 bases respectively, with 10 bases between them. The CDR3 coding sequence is TGTGCCAGCAGCGTAGGGGCAGGGGTCAATGAGCAGTTCTTC. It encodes CASSVGAGVNEQFF. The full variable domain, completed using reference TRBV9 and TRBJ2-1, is DSGVTQTPKHLITATGQRVTLRCSPRSGDLSVYWYQQSLDQGLQFLIQYYNGEERAKGNILERFSAQQFPDLHSELNLSSLELGDSALYFCASSVGAGVNEQFFGPGTRLTVL.

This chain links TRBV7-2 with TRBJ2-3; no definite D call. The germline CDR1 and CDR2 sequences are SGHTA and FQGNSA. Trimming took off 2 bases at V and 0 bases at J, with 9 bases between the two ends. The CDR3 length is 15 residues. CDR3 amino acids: CASSLQPGSTDTQYF. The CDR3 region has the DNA TGTGCCAGCAGCTTACAGCCAGGCAGCACAGATACGCAGTATTTT.

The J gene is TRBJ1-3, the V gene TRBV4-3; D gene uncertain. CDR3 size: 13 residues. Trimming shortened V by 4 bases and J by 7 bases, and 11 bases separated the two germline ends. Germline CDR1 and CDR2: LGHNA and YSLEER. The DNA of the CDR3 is TGCGCCAGCAGCCTGGTGATTGGGAACACCATATATTTT. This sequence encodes CASSLVIGNTIYF.

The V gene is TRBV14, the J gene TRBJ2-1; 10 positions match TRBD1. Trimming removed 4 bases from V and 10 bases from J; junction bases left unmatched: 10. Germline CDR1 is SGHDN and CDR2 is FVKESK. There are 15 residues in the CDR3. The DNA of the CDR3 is TGTGCCAGCAGCCCGAGACAGGGGGCCCCGTCGGAGCAGTTCTTC. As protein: CASSPRQGAPSEQFF.